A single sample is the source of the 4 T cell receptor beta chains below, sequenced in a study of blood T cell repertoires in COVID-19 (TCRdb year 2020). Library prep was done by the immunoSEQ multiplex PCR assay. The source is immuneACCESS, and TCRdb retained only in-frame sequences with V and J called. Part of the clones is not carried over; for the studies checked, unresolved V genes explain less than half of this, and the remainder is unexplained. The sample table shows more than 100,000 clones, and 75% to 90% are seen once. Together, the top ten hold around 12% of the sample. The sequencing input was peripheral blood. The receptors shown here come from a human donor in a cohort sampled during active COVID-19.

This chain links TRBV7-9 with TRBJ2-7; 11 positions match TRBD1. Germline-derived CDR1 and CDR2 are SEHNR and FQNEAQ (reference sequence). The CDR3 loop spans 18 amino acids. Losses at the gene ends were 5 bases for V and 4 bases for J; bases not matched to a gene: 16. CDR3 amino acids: CASSQGLGQGAFIYEQYF. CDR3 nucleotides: TGTGCCAGCAGCCAAGGCTTAGGACAGGGGGCTTTCATTTACGAGCAGTACTTC.

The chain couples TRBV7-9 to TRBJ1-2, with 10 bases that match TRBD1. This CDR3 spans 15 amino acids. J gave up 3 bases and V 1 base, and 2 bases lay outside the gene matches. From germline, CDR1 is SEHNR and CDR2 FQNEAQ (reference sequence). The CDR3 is CASSLGQGADYGYTF. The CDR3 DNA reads TGTGCCAGCAGCTTAGGACAGGGGGCGGACTATGGCTACACCTTC. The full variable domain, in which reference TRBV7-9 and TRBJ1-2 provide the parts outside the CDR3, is DTGVSQNPRHKITKRGQNVTFRCDPISEHNRLYWYRQTLGQGPEFLTYFQNEAQLEKSRLLSDRFSAERPKGSFSTLEIQRTEQGDSAMYLCASSLGQGADYGYTFGSGTRLTVV.

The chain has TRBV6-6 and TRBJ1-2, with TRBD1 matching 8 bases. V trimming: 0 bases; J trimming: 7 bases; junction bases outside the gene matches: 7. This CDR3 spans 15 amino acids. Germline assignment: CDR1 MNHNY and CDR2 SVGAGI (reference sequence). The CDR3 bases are TGTGCCAGCAGTTACTCGGCAGGGGGCGAGAGTGGCTACACCTTC. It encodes CASSYSAGGESGYTF.

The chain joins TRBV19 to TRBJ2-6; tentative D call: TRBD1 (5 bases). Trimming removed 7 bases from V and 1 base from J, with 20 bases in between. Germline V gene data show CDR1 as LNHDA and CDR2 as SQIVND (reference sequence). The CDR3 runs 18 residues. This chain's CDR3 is CASTMRPGKLSGANVLTF. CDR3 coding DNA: TGTGCCAGTACGATGCGTCCAGGGAAACTTTCTGGGGCCAACGTCCTGACTTTC. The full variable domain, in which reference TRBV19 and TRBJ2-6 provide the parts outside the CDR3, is DGGITQSPKYLFRKEGQNVTLSCEQNLNHDAMYWYRQDPGQGLRLIYYSQIVNDFQKGDIAEGYSVSREKKESFPLTVTSAQKNPTAFYLCASTMRPGKLSGANVLTFGAGSRLTVL.